This T cell receptor (beta chain) was recovered during a study of blood T cell repertoires in COVID-19. This CDR3 has 14 amino acids. Trimming took 4 bases from V and 1 from J, leaving 10 bases between them. Germline-derived CDR1 and CDR2 are LGHNT and FRNRAP. In the study's own analysis: Reference gene primer amplification yielded estimated nucleated cell counts. The method was immunoSEQ multiplex PCR; TCRdb's version includes in-frame clones alone and lacks a portion of them. V and J calls and clone size are as listed in that table; D and trimming were resolved from the DNA. The sample includes roughly 280,000 clones, approximately 86% seen only once; the top ten take roughly 5%.

The receptor comes from a woman aged 55-69 years with COVID-19, enrolled during active disease. The sample comprised peripheral blood. The chain joins TRBV12-5 to TRBJ1-1; TRBD1 is a possible D gene (6 bases). Here the CDR3 DNA reads TGTGCTAGTGGTTCTCCGGGACAGAACACTGAAGCTTTCTTT. This sequence encodes CASGSPGQNTEAFF. Looking up the rest from reference TRBV12-5 and TRBJ1-1 gives the full variable domain: DARVTQTPRHKVTEMGQEVTMRCQPILGHNTVFWYRQTMMQGLELLAYFRNRAPLDDSGMPKDRFSAEMPDATLATLKIQPSEPRDSAVYFCASGSPGQNTEAFFGQGTRLTVV.